This entry lists 9 T cell receptor beta chains sequenced from one sample in a study of blood T cell repertoires in COVID-19 (dated by TCRdb to 2020 to 2022). The library was prepared using the immunoSEQ multiplex PCR assay. The table was pulled from immuneACCESS by TCRdb, which kept in-frame rearrangements only. Such tables lose some clones; where checked, under half of the loss comes from unresolved V genes, and the rest has no known cause. The sample table contains 150,000 to 200,000 clones; only one count was recorded for roughly 82% of them. 7.8% of the sample comes from the top ten. Sequencing used peripheral blood. These receptors were collected from a woman aged 55-70 years with COVID-19, enrolled during active disease.

V and J are TRBV28 and TRBJ2-2; 11 nucleotides align to TRBD2. Germline V gene data show CDR1 as MDHEN and CDR2 as SYDVKM. The V and J ends lost 5 bases and 0 bases, in that order; junction bases with no gene match: 8. The CDR3 has 18 amino acids. The CDR3 protein is CASSAWTSGLPNTGELFF. The CDR3 bases are TGTGCCAGCAGTGCGTGGACTAGCGGGCTACCGAACACCGGGGAGCTGTTTTTT.

V gene TRBV19 combines with J gene TRBJ1-1; 10 bases match TRBD1. The V gene's germline CDR1 is LNHDA and CDR2 SQIVND (reference sequence). The CDR3 length is 14 residues. V lost 7 bases, J lost 11 bases, and 13 bases stayed unmatched. CDR3 region: CASTNDPRDRGAFF. CDR3 nucleotides: TGTGCCAGTACCAATGATCCCCGGGACAGGGGTGCTTTCTTT.

The gene calls are TRBV5-6 and TRBJ2-7; D is perhaps TRBD2 (5 bases). CDR1 and CDR2 from the germline V gene are SGHDT and YYEEEE. CDR3 length: 13 residues. The V gene lost 5 bases and the J gene lost 3 bases, with 12 bases spanning the gap. The CDR3 loop reads CASSPRGHYEQYV. The CDR3 DNA is TGTGCCAGCAGTCCTAGAGGGCACTACGAGCAGTACGTC.

The chain employs TRBV3-1 (or the pseudogene TRBV3-2) and TRBJ1-6, with D perhaps matching TRBD1 (6 bases). V gave up 4 bases and J gave up 8 bases, with 12 bases separating them. CDR1 LGHDT and CDR2 YNNKEL come from the germline V gene (reference sequence). The CDR3 spans 14 residues. The CDR3 DNA sequence: TGTGCCAGCAGCCTCGGACAGCAAGATTCACCCCTCCACTTT. Encoded protein: CASSLGQQDSPLHF.

The V and J genes are TRBV5-1 and TRBJ1-1; 9 bases align to TRBD1. The CDR3 spans 15 residues. The J segment lost 4 bases and the V segment lost 2 bases, leaving 6 bases of the junction unmatched. The germline V gene has CDR1 SGHRS and CDR2 YFSETQ. CDR3 bases: TGCGCCAGCAGCTTAACCGGGACAGGGACCACTGAAGCTTTCTTT. Its translation: CASSLTGTGTTEAFF.

The chain employs TRBV5-8 and TRBJ2-1; tentatively, D is TRBD1 (7 bases). Deletions cut 8 bases from V and 7 bases from J, with 22 bases between. The germline CDR1 and CDR2 sequences are SGHTS and YDEGEE. The CDR3 extends over 15 amino acids. CDR3 nucleotide sequence: TGTGCCAGGAGGGGGGTTCGACAGGGTGGGAATGAGCAGTTCTTC. It specifies CARRGVRQGGNEQFF.

Details on this clone: Germline and junction disagree at one end, which may indicate a read error. J is TRBJ2-2 and V is TRBV7-7, with 12 bases identical to TRBD2. In germline, CDR1 is SSHAT, CDR2 FNYEAQ (reference sequence). This CDR3 spans 16 amino acids. The CDR3 region has the DNA TGTGCTAGCAGCTCACTAGCGGGGGGCCCCTCCGGGGAGCTGTTTTTT. Protein sequence: CASSSLAGGPSGELFF.

The chain has TRBV5-1 and TRBJ2-7; D is uncertain. The V and J ends lost 10 bases and 2 bases respectively, with 19 bases between them. The germline gives CDR1 SGHRS, CDR2 YFSETQ. This CDR3 comprises 14 residues. The CDR3 DNA reads as TGCGCCTGCCGCGGCCCCCAAGATACCTACGAGCAGTACGTC. Amino acids: CACRGPQDTYEQYV.

The CDR3 here is CASRPDRTNYGYTF. CDR3 DNA: TGTGCCAGCAGGCCGGACAGGACCAATTATGGCTACACCTTC. The chain recombines TRBV5-4 with TRBJ1-2; 7 bases line up with TRBD1. The CDR3 runs 14 residues. Germline V lookup: CDR1 SGHNT, CDR2 YYREEE (reference sequence). V lost 5 bases to trimming and J lost 5 bases; unmatched junction nucleotides: 9.